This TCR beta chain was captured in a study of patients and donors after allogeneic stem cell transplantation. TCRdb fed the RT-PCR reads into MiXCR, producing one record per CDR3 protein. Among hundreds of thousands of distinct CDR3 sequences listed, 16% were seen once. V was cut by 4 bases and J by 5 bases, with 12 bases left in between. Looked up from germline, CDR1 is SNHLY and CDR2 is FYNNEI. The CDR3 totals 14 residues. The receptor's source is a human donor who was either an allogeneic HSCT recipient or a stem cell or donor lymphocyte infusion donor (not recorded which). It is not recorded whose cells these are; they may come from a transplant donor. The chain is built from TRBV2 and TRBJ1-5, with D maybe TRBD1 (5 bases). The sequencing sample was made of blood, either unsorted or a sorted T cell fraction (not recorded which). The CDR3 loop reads CASSAGQSYQPQHF. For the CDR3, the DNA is TGTGCCAGCAGTGCTGGACAAAGTTATCAGCCCCAGCATTTT.